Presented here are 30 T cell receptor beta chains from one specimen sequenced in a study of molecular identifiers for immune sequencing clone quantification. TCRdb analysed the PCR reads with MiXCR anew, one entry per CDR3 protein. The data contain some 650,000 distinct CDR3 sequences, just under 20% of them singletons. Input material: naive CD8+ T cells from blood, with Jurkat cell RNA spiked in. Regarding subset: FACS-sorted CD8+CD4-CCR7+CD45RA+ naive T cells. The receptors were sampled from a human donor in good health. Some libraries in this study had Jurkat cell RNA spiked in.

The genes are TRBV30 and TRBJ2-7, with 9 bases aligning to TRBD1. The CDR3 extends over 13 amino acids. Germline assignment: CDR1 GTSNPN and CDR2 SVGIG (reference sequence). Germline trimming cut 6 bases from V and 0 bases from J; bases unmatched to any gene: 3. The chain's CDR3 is CACDRGGSYEQYF. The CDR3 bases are TGTGCCTGCGACAGGGGGGGCTCCTACGAGCAGTACTTC.

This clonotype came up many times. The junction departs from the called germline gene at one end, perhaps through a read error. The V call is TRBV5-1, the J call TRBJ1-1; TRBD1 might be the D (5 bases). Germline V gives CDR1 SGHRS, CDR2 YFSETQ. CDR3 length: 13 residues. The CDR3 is CASSLVGATEAFF. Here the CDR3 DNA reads TGTGCCAGCAGTTTAGTAGGGGCCACTGAAGCTTTCTTT. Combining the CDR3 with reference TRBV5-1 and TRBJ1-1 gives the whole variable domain KAGVTQTPRYLIKTRGQQVTLSCSPISGHRSVSWYQQTPGQGLQFLFEYFSETQRNKGNFPGRFSGRQFSNSRSEMNVSTLELGDSALYLCASSLVGATEAFFGQGTRLTVV.

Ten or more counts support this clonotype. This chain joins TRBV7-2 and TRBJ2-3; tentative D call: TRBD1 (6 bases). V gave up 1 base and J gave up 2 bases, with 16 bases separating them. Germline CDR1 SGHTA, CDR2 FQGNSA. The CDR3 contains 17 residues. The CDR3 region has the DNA TGTGCCAGCAGCTTAGTTGTGAGAGGGGGATCCACAGATACGCAGTATTTT. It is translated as CASSLVVRGGSTDTQYF.

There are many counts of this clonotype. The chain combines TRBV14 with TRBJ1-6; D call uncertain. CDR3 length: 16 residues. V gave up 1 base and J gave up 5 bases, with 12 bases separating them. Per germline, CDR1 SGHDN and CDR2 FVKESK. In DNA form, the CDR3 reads TGTGCCAGCAGCCAAGCGGGAACAATGGATAATTCACCCCTCCACTTT. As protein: CASSQAGTMDNSPLHF.

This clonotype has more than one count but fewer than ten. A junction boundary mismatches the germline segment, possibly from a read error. The CDR3 DNA reads TGTGTCAGCAGGCCCAGCGGGAGGGCCTTCTACGAGCAGTACTTC. It encodes CVSRPSGRAFYEQYF. The chain links TRBV25-1 to TRBJ2-7; 10 bases match TRBD2. There are 15 residues in the CDR3. From germline, CDR1 is MGHDK and CDR2 SYGVNS.

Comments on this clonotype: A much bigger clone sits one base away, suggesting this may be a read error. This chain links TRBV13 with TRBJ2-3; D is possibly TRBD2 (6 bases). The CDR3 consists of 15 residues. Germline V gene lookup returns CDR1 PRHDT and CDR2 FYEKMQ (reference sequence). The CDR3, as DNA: TGTGCCACCAATGGGGAGGACCGTCGCGCAGATGCGCAGTATTTT. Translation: CATNGEDRRADAQYF.

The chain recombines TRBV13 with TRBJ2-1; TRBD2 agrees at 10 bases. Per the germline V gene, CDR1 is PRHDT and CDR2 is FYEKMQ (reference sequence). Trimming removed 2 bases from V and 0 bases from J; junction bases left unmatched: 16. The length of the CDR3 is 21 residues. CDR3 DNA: TGTGCCAGCAGCTTACGGGCCATAACTAGCGGGGCTAAGAGCTCCTACAATGAGCAGTTCTTC. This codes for CASSLRAITSGAKSSYNEQFF.

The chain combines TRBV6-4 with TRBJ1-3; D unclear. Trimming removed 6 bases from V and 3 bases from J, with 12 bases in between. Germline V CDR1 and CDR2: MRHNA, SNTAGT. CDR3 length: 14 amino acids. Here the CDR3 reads CASSELKNGNTIYF. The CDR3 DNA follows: TGTGCCAGCAGCGAACTTAAGAATGGAAACACCATATATTTT.

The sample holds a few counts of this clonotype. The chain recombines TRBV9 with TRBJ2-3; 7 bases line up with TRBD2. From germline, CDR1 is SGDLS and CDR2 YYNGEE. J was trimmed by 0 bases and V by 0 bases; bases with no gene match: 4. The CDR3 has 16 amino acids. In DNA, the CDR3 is TGTGCCAGCAGCGTAGGAGCGGGGCCTAGCACAGATACGCAGTATTTT. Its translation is CASSVGAGPSTDTQYF.

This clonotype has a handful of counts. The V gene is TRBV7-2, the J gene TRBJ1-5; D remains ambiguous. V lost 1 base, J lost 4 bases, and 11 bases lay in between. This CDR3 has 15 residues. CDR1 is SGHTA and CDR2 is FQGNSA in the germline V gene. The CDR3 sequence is CASSLVLGGNQPQHF. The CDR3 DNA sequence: TGTGCCAGCAGCTTAGTATTGGGTGGTAATCAGCCCCAGCATTTT.

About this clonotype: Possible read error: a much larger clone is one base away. The CDR3, as DNA: TGTGCCAGCCGACAGGGGTCGGGCGCTGAAGCTTTCTTT. It codes for CASRQGSGAEAFF. The chain joins TRBV27 to TRBJ1-1; 8 nucleotides line up with TRBD1. Germline CDR1 and CDR2: MNHEY and SMNVEV (reference sequence). V trimming: 8 bases; J trimming: 6 bases; junction bases outside the gene matches: 8. The CDR3 length is 13 residues.

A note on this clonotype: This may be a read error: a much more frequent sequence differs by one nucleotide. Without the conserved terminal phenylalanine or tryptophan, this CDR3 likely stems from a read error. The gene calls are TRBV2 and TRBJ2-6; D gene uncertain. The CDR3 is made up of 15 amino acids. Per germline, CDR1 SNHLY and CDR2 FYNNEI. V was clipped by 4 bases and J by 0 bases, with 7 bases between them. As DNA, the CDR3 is TGTGCCAGCAGTGTGGACCTCTCTGGGGCCAACGTCCTGACTTAC. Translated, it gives CASSVDLSGANVLTY.

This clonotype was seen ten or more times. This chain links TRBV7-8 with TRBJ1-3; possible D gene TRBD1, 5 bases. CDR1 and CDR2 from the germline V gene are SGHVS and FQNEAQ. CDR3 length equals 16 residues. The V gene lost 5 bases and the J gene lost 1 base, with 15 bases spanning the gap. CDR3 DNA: TGTGCCAGCAGCCCACGGAGGGGTGTTTCTGGAAACACCATATATTTT. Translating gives CASSPRRGVSGNTIYF.

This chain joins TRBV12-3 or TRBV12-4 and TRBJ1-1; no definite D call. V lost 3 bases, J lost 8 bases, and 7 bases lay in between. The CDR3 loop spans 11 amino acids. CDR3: CASSFGQEAFF. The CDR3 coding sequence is TGTGCCAGCAGTTTTGGCCAGGAAGCTTTCTTT.

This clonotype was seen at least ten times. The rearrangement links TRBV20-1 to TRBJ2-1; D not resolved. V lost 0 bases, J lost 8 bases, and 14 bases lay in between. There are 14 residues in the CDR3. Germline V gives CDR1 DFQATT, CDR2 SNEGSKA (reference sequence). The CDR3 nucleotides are TGCAGTGCTAGAGAAGTCGGCCTGAACTATGAGCAGTTCTTC. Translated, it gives CSAREVGLNYEQFF.

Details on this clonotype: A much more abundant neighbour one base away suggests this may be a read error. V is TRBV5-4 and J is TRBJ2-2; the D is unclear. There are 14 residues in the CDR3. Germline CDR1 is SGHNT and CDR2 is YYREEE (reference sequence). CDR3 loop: CASSDSYTGSELVF. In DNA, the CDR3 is TGTGCCAGCAGCGACTCCTACACCGGCTCGGAGCTGGTTTTT.

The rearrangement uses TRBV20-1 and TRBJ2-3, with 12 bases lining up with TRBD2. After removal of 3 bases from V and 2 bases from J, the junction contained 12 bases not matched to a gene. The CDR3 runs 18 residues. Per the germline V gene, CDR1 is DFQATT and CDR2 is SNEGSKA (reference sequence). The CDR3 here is CSASPTSGSWFFTDTQYF. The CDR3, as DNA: TGCAGTGCTAGCCCGACTAGCGGGAGCTGGTTCTTCACAGATACGCAGTATTTT.

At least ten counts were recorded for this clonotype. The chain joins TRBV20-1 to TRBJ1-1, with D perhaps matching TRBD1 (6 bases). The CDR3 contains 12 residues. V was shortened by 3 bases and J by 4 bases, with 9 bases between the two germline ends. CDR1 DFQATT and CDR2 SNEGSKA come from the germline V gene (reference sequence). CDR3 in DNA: TGCAGTGCTAGTTTGGGGGCCACTGAAGCTTTCTTT. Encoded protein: CSASLGATEAFF.

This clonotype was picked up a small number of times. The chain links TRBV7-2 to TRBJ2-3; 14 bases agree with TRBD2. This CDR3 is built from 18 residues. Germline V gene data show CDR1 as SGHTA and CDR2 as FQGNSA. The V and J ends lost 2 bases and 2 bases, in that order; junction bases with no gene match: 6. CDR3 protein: CASSLLGTSGRYTDTQYF. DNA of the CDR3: TGTGCCAGCAGCTTACTTGGGACTAGCGGGAGATACACAGATACGCAGTATTTT.

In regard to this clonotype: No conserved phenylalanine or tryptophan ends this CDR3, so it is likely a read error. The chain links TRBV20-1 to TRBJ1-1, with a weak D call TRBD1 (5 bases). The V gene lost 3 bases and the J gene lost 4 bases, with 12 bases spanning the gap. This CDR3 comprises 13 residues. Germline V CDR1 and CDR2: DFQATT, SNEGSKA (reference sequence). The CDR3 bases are TGCAGTGCTAGGAAGGGGTATGGCACTGAAGCTTTCCTT. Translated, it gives CSARKGYGTEAFL.

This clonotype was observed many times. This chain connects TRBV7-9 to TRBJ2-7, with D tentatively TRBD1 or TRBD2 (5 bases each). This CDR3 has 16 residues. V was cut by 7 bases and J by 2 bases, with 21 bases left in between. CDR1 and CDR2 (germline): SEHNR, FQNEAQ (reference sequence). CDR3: CASTWILGTSTYEQYF. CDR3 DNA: TGTGCCAGCACCTGGATCTTGGGGACGTCGACCTACGAGCAGTACTTC.

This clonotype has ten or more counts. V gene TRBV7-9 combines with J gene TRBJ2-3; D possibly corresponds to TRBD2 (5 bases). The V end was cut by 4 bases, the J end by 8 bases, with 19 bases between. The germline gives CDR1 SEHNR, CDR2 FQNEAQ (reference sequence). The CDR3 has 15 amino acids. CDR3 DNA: TGTGCCAGCAGCTACCCTGTGGCCGAGGGCGTTACGCAGTATTTT. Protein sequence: CASSYPVAEGVTQYF.

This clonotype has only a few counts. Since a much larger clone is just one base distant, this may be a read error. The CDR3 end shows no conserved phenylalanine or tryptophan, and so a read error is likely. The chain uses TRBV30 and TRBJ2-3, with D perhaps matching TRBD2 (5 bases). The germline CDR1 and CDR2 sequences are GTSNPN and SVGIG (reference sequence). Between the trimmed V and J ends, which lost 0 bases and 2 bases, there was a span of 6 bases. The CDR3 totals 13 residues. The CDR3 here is CAWSVDYTDTQYL. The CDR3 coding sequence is TGTGCCTGGAGTGTAGACTACACAGATACGCAGTATCTT.

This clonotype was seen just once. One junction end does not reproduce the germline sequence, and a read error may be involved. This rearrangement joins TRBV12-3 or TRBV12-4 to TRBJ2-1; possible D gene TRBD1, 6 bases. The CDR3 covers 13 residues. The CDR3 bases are TGTGCCAGCAGCCTTACAGGGAACAATGGGCAGTTCTTC. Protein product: CASSLTGNNGQFF.

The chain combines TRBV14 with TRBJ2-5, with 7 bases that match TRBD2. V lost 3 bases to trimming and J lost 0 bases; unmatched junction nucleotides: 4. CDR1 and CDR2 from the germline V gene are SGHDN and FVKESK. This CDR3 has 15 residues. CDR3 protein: CASSQGGMYQETQYF. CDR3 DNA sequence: TGTGCCAGCAGCCAGGGAGGGATGTACCAAGAGACCCAGTACTTC.

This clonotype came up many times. CDR3 in amino acids: CASSQPGLAREQYF. CDR3 nucleotide sequence: TGCGCCAGCAGTCAGCCGGGACTAGCGAGGGAGCAGTACTTC. This chain joins TRBV5-1 and TRBJ2-7, with 10 bases that match TRBD2. The germline CDR1 and CDR2 sequences are SGHRS and YFSETQ. The CDR3 loop spans 14 amino acids. With 5 bases clipped from V and 7 bases from J, the junction kept 9 bases outside the gene matches.

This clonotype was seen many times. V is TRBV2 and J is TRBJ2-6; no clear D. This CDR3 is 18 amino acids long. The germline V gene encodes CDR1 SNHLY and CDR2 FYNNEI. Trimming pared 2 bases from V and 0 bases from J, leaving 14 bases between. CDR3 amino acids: CASSELAEIHSGANVLTF. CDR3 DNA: TGTGCCAGCAGTGAATTGGCAGAGATCCACTCTGGGGCCAACGTCCTGACTTTC.

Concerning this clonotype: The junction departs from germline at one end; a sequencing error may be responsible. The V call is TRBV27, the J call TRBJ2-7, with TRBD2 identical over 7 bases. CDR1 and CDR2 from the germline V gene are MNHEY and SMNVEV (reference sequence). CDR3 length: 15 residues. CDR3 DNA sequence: TGTGCCAGCAGTTTATGGACTAGTCCGGGAGGCGAGCAGCACTTC. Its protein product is CASSLWTSPGGEQHF.

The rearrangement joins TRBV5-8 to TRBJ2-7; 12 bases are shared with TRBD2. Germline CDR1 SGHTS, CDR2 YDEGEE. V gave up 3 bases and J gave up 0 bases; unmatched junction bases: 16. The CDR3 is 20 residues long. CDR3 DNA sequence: TGTGCCAGCAGCTCAATGGGTTGGACTAGCGGGGCCTCGAACTCCTACGAGCAGTACTTC. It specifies CASSSMGWTSGASNSYEQYF.

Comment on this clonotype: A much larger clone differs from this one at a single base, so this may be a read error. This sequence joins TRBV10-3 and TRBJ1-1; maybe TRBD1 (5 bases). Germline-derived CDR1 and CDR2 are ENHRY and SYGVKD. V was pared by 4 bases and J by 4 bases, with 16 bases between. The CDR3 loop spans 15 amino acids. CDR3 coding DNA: TGTGCCATCAGTGTCTACGGACAACCGAGCACTGAAGCTTTCTTT. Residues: CAISVYGQPSTEAFF.